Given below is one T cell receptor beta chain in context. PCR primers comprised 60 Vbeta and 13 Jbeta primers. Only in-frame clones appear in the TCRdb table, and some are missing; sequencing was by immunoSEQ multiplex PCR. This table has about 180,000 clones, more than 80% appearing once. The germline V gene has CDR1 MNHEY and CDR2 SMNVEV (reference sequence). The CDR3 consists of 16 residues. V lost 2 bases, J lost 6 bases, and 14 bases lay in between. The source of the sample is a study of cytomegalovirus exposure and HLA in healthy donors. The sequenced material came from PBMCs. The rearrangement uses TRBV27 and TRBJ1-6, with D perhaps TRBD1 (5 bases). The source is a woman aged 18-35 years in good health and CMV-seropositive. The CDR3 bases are TGTGCCAGCAGTTTAGATTCCAGGGTGTCTAATTCACCCCTCCACTTT. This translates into CASSLDSRVSNSPLHF.